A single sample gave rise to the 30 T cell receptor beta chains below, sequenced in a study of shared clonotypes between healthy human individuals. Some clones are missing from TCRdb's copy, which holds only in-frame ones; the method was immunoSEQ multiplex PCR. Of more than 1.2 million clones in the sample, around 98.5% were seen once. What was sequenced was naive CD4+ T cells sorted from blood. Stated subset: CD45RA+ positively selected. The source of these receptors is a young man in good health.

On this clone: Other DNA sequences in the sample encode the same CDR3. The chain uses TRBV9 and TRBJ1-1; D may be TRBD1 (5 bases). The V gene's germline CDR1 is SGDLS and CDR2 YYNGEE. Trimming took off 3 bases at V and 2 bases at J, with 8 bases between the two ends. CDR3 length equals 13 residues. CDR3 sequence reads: CASSATGNTEAFF. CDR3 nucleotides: TGTGCCAGCAGCGCAACAGGAAACACTGAAGCTTTCTTT.

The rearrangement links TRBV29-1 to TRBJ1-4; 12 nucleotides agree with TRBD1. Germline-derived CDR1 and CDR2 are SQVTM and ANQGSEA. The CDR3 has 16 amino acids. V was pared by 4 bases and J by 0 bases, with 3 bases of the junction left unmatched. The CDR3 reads CSVGGQGAATNEKLFF. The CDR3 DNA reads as TGCAGCGTTGGGGGACAGGGGGCCGCAACTAATGAAAAACTGTTTTTT.

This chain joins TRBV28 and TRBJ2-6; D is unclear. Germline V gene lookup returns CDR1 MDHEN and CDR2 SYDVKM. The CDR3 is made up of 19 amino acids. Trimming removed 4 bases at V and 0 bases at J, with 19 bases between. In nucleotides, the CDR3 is TGTGCCAGCAGTTACCCACTGAGTATGAACCTCTCTGGGGCCAACGTCCTGACTTTC. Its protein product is CASSYPLSMNLSGANVLTF.

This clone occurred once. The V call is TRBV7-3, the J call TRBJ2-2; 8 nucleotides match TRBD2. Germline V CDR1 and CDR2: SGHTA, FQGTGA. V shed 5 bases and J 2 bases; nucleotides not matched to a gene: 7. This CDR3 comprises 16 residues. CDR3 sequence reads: CASSTNSGTNTGELFF. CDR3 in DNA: TGTGCCAGCAGCACGAATAGCGGGACAAACACCGGGGAGCTGTTTTTT.

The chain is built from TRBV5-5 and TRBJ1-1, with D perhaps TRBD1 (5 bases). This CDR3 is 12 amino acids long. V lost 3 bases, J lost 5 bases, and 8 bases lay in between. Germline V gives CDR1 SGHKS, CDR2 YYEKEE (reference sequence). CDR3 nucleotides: TGTGCCAGCAGCTGGGACCGGACTGAAGCTTTCTTT. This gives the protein CASSWDRTEAFF.

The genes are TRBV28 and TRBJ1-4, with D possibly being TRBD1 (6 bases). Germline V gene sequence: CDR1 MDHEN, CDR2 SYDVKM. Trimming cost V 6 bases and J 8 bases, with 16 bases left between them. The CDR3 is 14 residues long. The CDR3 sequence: CASSGGTRREKLFF. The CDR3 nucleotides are TGTGCCAGCAGCGGCGGGACACGGAGGGAAAAACTGTTTTTT.

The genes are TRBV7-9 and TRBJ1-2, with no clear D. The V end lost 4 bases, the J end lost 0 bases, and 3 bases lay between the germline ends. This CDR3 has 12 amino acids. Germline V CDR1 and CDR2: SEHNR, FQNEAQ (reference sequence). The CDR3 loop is CASSYPNYGYTF. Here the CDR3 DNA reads TGTGCCAGCAGCTATCCTAACTATGGCTACACCTTC.

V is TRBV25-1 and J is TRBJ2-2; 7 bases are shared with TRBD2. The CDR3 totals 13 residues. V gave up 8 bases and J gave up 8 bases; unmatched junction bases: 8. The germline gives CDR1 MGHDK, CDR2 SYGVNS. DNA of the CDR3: TGTGCCAGCCGGCCTAGCGGAGGGGGGGAGCTGTTTTTT. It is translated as CASRPSGGGELFF.

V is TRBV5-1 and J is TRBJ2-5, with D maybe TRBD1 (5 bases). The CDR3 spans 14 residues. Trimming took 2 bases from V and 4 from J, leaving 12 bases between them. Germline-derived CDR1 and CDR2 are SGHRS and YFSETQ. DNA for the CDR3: TGCGCCAGCAGCTTATCTACGCAGGGAGAGACCCAGTACTTC. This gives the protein CASSLSTQGETQYF. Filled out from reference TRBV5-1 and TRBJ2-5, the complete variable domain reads KAGVTQTPRYLIKTRGQQVTLSCSPISGHRSVSWYQQTPGQGLQFLFEYFSETQRNKGNFPGRFSGRQFSNSRSEMNVSTLELGDSALYLCASSLSTQGETQYFGPGTRLLVL.

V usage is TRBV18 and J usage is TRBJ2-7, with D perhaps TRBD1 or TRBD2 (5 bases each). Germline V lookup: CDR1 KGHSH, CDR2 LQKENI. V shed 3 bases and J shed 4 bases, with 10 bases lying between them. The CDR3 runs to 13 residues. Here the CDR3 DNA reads TGTGCCAGCTCACCGAGAGGGGCATACGAGCAGTACTTC. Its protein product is CASSPRGAYEQYF.

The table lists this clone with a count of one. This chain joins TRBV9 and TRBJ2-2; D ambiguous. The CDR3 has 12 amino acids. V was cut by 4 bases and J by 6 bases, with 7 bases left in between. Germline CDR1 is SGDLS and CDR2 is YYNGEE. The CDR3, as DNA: TGTGCCAGCAGCATTGGCGCCGGGGAGCTGTTTTTT. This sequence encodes CASSIGAGELFF.

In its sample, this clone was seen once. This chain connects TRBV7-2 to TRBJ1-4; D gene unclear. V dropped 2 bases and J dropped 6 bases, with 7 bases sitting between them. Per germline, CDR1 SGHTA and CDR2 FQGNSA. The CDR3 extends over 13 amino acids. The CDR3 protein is CASSLNRDEKLFF. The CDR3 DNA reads TGTGCCAGCAGCTTAAATAGGGATGAAAAACTGTTTTTT.

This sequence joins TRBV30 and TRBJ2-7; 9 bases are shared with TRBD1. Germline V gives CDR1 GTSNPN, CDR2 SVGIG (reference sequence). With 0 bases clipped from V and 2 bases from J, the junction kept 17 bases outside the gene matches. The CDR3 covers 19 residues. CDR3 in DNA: TGTGCCTGGAGTGTCGGGACAGGGACATATGCCCGATCCCCCTACGAGCAGTACTTC. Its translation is CAWSVGTGTYARSPYEQYF.

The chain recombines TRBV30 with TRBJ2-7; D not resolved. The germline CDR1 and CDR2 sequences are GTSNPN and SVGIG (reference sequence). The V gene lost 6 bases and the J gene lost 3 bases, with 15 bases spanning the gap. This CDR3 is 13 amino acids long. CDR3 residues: CACRSRSFYEQYF. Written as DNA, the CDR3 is TGTGCCTGCCGTAGTCGTTCCTTCTACGAGCAGTACTTC.

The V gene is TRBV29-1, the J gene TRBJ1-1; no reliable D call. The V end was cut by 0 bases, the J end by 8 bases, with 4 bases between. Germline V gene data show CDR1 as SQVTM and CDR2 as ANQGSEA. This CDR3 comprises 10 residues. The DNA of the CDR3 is TGCAGCGTTGAAGATCTGGAAGCTTTCTTT. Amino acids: CSVEDLEAFF.

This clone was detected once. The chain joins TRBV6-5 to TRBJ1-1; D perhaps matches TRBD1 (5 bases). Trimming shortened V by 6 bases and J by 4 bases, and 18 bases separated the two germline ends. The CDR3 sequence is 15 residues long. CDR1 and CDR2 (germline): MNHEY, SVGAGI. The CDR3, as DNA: TGTGCCAGCAGGACGGCCGGGACGAGTCGCACTGAAGCTTTCTTT. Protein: CASRTAGTSRTEAFF.

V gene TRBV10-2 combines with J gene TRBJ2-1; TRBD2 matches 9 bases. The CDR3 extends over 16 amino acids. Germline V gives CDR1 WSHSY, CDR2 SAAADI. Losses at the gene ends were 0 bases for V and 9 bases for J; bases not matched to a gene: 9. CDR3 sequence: CASSESELAGPSEQFF. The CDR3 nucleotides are TGCGCCAGCAGTGAGTCGGAACTAGCGGGCCCCAGTGAGCAGTTCTTC.

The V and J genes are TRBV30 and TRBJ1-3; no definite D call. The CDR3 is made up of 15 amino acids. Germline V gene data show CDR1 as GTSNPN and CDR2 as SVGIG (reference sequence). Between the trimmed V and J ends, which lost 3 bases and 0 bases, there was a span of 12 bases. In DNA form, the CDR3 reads TGTGCCTGGAGCGACCGGGCTTTCTCTGGAAACACCATATATTTT. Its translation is CAWSDRAFSGNTIYF.

CDR3 sequence: CASSLRLLSYEQYF. The CDR3 DNA follows: TGTGCCAGCAGCTTAAGACTCCTCTCCTACGAGCAGTACTTC. J is TRBJ2-7 and V is TRBV11-2; no clear D gene. V lost 2 bases to trimming and J lost 0 bases, with 8 bases between them. CDR3 size: 14 residues. Looked up from germline, CDR1 is SGHAT and CDR2 is FQNNGV.

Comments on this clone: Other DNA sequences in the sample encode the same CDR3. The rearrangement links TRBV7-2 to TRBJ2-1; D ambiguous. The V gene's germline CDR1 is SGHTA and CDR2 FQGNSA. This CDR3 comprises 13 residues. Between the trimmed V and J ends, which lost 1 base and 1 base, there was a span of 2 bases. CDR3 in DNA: TGTGCCAGCAGCTTAGGGTCCTACAATGAGCAGTTCTTC. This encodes CASSLGSYNEQFF.

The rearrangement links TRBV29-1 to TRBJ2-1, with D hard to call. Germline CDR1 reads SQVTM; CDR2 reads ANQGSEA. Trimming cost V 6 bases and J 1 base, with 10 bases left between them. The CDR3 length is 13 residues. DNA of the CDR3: TGCAGCGTAAACTCAGGATCCTACAATGAGCAGTTCTTC. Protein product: CSVNSGSYNEQFF.

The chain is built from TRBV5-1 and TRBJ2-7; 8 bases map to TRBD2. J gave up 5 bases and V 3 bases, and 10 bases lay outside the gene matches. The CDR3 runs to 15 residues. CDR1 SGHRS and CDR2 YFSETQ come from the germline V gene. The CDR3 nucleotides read TGCGCCAGCAGCTCCCAGCGGGAGTTTCGTCACGAGCAGTACTTC. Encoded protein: CASSSQREFRHEQYF.

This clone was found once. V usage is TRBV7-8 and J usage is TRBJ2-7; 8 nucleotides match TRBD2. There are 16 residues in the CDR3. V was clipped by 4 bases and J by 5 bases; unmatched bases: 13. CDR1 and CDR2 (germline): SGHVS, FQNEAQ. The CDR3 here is CASSSRRGAPVNEQYF. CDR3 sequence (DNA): TGTGCCAGCAGCTCGCGGCGGGGGGCCCCCGTGAACGAGCAGTACTTC.

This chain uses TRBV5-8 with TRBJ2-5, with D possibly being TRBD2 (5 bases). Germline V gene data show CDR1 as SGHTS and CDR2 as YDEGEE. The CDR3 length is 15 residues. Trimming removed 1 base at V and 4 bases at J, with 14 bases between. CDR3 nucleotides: TGTGCCAGCAGCTTGTCCAGAGCTAGCAGAGAGACCCAGTACTTC. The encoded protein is CASSLSRASRETQYF.

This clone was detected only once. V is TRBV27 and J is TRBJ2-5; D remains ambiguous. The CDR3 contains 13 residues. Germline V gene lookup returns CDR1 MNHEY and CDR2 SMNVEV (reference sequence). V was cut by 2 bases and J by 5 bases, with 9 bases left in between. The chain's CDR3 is CASSLIGWETQYF. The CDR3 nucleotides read TGTGCCAGCAGTTTAATCGGTTGGGAGACCCAGTACTTC.

Here the CDR3 reads CASSQAPGRTEQFF. DNA for the CDR3: TGTGCCAGTAGTCAAGCCCCCGGCAGGACTGAGCAGTTCTTC. This chain links TRBV19 with TRBJ2-1; unclear D gene. The CDR3 is 14 residues long. Germline V gives CDR1 LNHDA, CDR2 SQIVND (reference sequence). V was clipped by 5 bases and J by 9 bases, with 17 bases between them.

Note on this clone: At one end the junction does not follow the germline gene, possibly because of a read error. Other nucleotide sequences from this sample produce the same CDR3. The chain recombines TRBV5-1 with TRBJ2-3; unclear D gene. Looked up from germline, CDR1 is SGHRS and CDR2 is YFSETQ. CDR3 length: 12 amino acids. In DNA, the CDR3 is TGCGCCAGCAGTTTGGCTGTAGATACGCAGTATTTT. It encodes CASSLAVDTQYF.

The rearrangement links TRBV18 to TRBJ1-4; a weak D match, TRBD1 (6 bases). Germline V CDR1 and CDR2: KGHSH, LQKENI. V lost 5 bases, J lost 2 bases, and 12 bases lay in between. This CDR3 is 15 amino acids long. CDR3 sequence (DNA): TGTGCCAGCTCATCACAGGGCCTGACTAATGAAAAACTGTTTTTT. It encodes CASSSQGLTNEKLFF.

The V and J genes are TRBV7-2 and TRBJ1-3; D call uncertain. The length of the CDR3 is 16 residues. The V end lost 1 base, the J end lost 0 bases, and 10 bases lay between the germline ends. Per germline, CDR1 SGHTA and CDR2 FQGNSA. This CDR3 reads CASSLVGALSGNTIYF. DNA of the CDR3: TGTGCCAGCAGCTTAGTGGGTGCCCTCTCTGGAAACACCATATATTTT.

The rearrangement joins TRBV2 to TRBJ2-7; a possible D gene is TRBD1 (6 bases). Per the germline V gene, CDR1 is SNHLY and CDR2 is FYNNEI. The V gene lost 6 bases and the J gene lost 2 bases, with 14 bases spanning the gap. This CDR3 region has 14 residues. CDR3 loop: CASSAHRVPYEQYF. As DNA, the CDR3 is TGTGCCAGCAGCGCCCACAGGGTACCCTACGAGCAGTACTTC.